The 5 T cell receptor beta chains listed next were all sequenced from one sample in a study of identical twins. From the 5' RACE reads, TCRdb called clonotypes with MiXCR, one entry per CDR3 protein. The table has some 630,000 distinct CDR3 sequences, 7% to 7.5% seen once. The same data also contributed to another study, on yellow fever vaccine responses in identical twins.

The specimen was PBMCs. The receptors derive from a woman between 18 and 29 years old in good health.

In its sample, this clonotype was seen many times. The J gene is TRBJ1-2, the V gene TRBV27; TRBD1 is a possible D gene (5 bases). CDR1 and CDR2 (germline): MNHEY, SMNVEV (reference sequence). The CDR3 has 18 residues. Trimming shortened V by 0 bases and J by 4 bases, and 21 bases separated the two germline ends. DNA of the CDR3: TGTGCCAGCAGTTTATCGACTGGGGCAGCCCGGCGGGGCTATGGCTACACCTTC. Its protein is CASSLSTGAARRGYGYTF.

The chain has TRBV6-4 and TRBJ2-3; D is perhaps TRBD2 (5 bases). V was clipped by 2 bases and J by 1 base, with 7 bases between them. Per the germline V gene, CDR1 is MRHNA and CDR2 is SNTAGT. The CDR3 loop spans 14 amino acids. For the CDR3, the DNA is TGTGCCAGCAGTGACATGGAGGGCACAGATACGCAGTATTTT. Residues: CASSDMEGTDTQYF.

Only a few counts were recorded for this clonotype. The chain carries TRBV28 and TRBJ1-2; 7 nucleotides align to TRBD1. The CDR3 spans 15 residues. Germline CDR1 and CDR2: MDHEN and SYDVKM. V trimming: 6 bases; J trimming: 6 bases; junction bases outside the gene matches: 13. The CDR3 DNA is TGTGCCAGCAGCGCCCCCGACAGGGAGATCCATGGCTACACCTTC. This translates into CASSAPDREIHGYTF.

Many counts were recorded for this clonotype. The junction departs from germline at one end; a sequencing error may be responsible. The CDR3 nucleotides are TGCGCCAGCAGCTGGGGACAGTCCCCCGGGTTC. Its protein is CASSWGQSPGF. The J gene is TRBJ2-1, the V gene TRBV5-1; 7 nucleotides match TRBD1. Per germline, CDR1 SGHRS and CDR2 YFSETQ. The CDR3 spans 11 residues. Based on the CDR3 plus reference TRBV5-1 and TRBJ2-1, the full variable domain is KAGVTQTPRYLIKTRGQQVTLSCSPISGHRSVSWYQQTPGQGLQFLFEYFSETQRNKGNFPGRFSGRQFSNSRSEMNVSTLELGDSALYLCASSWGQSPGFGPGTRLTVL.

This clonotype was recorded a few times. The chain uses TRBV2 and TRBJ2-1; 11 positions agree with TRBD2. Unmatched junction bases numbered 2, after V lost 7 bases and J lost 3 bases. Germline CDR1 reads SNHLY; CDR2 reads FYNNEI. There are 14 residues in the CDR3. The CDR3 reads CASKLAGVYNEQFF. DNA of the CDR3: TGTGCCAGCAAACTAGCGGGGGTCTACAATGAGCAGTTCTTC. The full variable domain, its missing parts supplied by reference TRBV2 and TRBJ2-1, is EPEVTQTPSHQVTQMGQEVILRCVPISNHLYFYWYRQILGQKVEFLVSFYNNEISEKSEIFDDQFSVERPDGSNFTLKIRSTKLEDSAMYFCASKLAGVYNEQFFGPGTRLTVL.